The clone carrying this TCR beta chain showed up just a few times. The CDR3 extends over 15 amino acids. Germline lookup yields CDR1 SGHTA and CDR2 FQGTGA. With 3 bases clipped from V and 8 bases from J, the junction kept 10 bases outside the gene matches. This entry belongs to a study of blood T cells in healthy people across ages. The authors ran a second PCR of about 6 to 11 cycles using a sample-barcoded 5' primer and a J-beta primer mix. TCRdb re-analysed the 5' RACE reads in MiXCR, keeping a single row per CDR3 protein. The sample holds some 1.5 million distinct CDR3 sequences, roughly 28% seen once.

J is TRBJ2-1 and V is TRBV7-3, with 7 bases that match TRBD2. Sequenced: blood. This clonotype originated in a woman aged 25 to 39 in good health. This CDR3 reads CASSLDPAGLYEQFF. The CDR3 DNA reads as TGTGCCAGCAGCTTGGATCCAGCGGGGCTCTATGAGCAGTTCTTC.